This entry concerns a single T cell receptor beta chain. Its specificity is unknown. At the DNA level, this CDR3 is encoded by other sequences in the same sample as well. Produced via immunoSEQ multiplex PCR; TCRdb's table is partial and in-frame only. The sample includes over 20,000 clones, about 77% of them seen just once. The sample belongs to a study of OX40 agonist ivuxolimab in advanced cancers. The overall study: Six ivuxolimab dose levels, 0.01 to 10 mg/kg, were given intravenously every 2 weeks. Subjects had a mean age of about 60 years, with a range of about 20 to 85; almost 85% were male. Patients with prior anti-PD-1, anti-PD-L1 or anti-CTLA-4 therapy were eligible; less than 50% had some.

Study-level results: Low normalized T-cell clonal expansion was also seen in some nonresponders.

The receptor was isolated from an adult with an advanced solid tumor such as melanoma, head and neck, liver or kidney cancer. The input for sequencing was CD4+ or CD8+ T cells sorted from blood, taken in a trial of the OX40 agonist ivuxolimab.

CDR3 nucleotide sequence: TGTGCCAGCAGCTTAGATTTTAGCGGAGAGCAGTTCTTC. Protein product: CASSLDFSGEQFF. The chain links TRBV11-3 to TRBJ2-1; D is possibly TRBD2 (6 bases). There are 13 residues in the CDR3. V lost 0 bases and J lost 10, with 10 bases in between. Germline V gene lookup returns CDR1 SGHNT and CDR2 YENEEA.